The 27 T cell receptor beta chains listed next were all sequenced from one sample in a study of blood T cell repertoires in COVID-19. Clones were read by immunoSEQ multiplex PCR, and TCRdb kept only the in-frame ones, dropping some. The sample contains about 120,000 clones, around 89% of which appear only once. Sequenced input: peripheral blood. Receptors originate from a human donor with acute or convalescent COVID-19. The donor label of this sample is uncertain.

The rearrangement links TRBV7-2 to TRBJ1-5; the D gene is possibly TRBD1 (5 bases). CDR3 size: 15 residues. Looked up from germline, CDR1 is SGHTA and CDR2 is FQGNSA. V dropped 2 bases and J dropped 6 bases, with 14 bases sitting between them. CDR3 protein: CASSLSGRVGQPQHF. CDR3 sequence (DNA): TGTGCCAGCAGCTTATCGGGCAGGGTTGGTCAGCCCCAGCATTTT.

V gene TRBV4-2 combines with J gene TRBJ1-5, with TRBD1 matching 7 bases. V was clipped by 2 bases and J by 6 bases; unmatched bases: 10. The CDR3 covers 16 residues. The germline gives CDR1 LGHNA, CDR2 YNFKEQ. CDR3 amino acids: CASSQNLQGGGQPQHF. The CDR3 region has the DNA TGTGCCAGCAGCCAAAACCTCCAGGGGGGTGGTCAGCCCCAGCATTTT.

The chain links TRBV30 to TRBJ2-3, with 8 bases matching TRBD2. The CDR3 is 15 residues long. The J segment lost 5 bases and the V segment lost 4 bases, leaving 11 bases of the junction unmatched. Germline V gene sequence: CDR1 GTSNPN, CDR2 SVGIG (reference sequence). CDR3 DNA sequence: TGTGCCTGGAAATTGGCGGGGGGAATGGTAGATACGCAGTATTTT. This gives the protein CAWKLAGGMVDTQYF.

V and J are TRBV6-5 and TRBJ1-4; TRBD1 matches 7 bases. This CDR3 comprises 13 residues. The germline V gene encodes CDR1 MNHEY and CDR2 SVGAGI. With V trimmed by 3 bases and J by 10 bases, 5 bases remained unmatched. Written as DNA, the CDR3 is TGTGCCAGCAGTTATCGGGACAGTAGAAAACTGTTTTTT. This gives the protein CASSYRDSRKLFF.

CDR3 DNA sequence: TGTGCCAGCAGTGACCGGGACAGGGGAAAAGTGACCTTC. Its translation is CASSDRDRGKVTF. The rearrangement joins TRBV6-4 to TRBJ1-2; TRBD1 matches at 10 bases. Trimming removed 2 bases from V and 14 bases from J; junction bases left unmatched: 8. The CDR3 has 13 residues. Germline assignment: CDR1 MRHNA and CDR2 SNTAGT.

This clone has just one count. This chain uses TRBV19 with TRBJ1-5, with D tentatively TRBD1 (6 bases). The germline gives CDR1 LNHDA, CDR2 SQIVND (reference sequence). The length of the CDR3 is 14 residues. V lost 8 bases, J lost 4 bases, and 15 bases lay in between. This chain's CDR3 is CASPKDSANQPQHF. CDR3 coding DNA: TGTGCCAGTCCCAAGGACAGCGCGAATCAGCCCCAGCATTTT. The full variable domain, its missing parts supplied by reference TRBV19 and TRBJ1-5, is DGGITQSPKYLFRKEGQNVTLSCEQNLNHDAMYWYRQDPGQGLRLIYYSQIVNDFQKGDIAEGYSVSREKKESFPLTVTSAQKNPTAFYLCASPKDSANQPQHFGDGTRLSIL.

In nucleotides, the CDR3 is TGTGCCATCAGTGAGGGGCAGACAAAAAACATTCAGTACTTC. Translating it yields CAISEGQTKNIQYF. The rearrangement joins TRBV10-3 to TRBJ2-4; no reliable D call. Germline assignment: CDR1 ENHRY and CDR2 SYGVKD. The CDR3 runs 14 residues. Trimming stripped 2 bases from V and 4 bases from J, with 9 bases between.

The chain has TRBV7-8 and TRBJ2-2, with D possibly matching TRBD1 (5 bases). Germline CDR1 is SGHVS and CDR2 is FQNEAQ. The CDR3 length is 15 residues. The CDR3, as DNA: TGTGCGCACCACACTTTAGGGGAGAACACCGGGGAGCTGTTTTTT. It encodes CAHHTLGENTGELFF.

This rearrangement joins TRBV6-2 or TRBV6-3 to TRBJ2-3, with a weak D call TRBD2 (7 bases). Germline assignment: CDR1 MNHEY and CDR2 SVGEGT. V dropped 6 bases and J dropped 6 bases, with 19 bases sitting between them. CDR3 size: 15 residues. CDR3 residues: CASSDRGALRDTQYF. CDR3 bases: TGTGCCAGCAGCGACCGGGGGGCCTTGCGGGATACGCAGTATTTT.

The chain joins TRBV28 to TRBJ1-2; 9 bases agree with TRBD1. This CDR3 has 14 residues. Trimming removed 6 bases from V and 6 bases from J; junction bases left unmatched: 8. Germline assignment: CDR1 MDHEN and CDR2 SYDVKM. The CDR3 loop reads CASSQGTGNHGYTF. The CDR3 DNA sequence: TGTGCCAGCAGCCAAGGGACAGGGAATCATGGCTACACCTTC.

This chain connects TRBV6-2 or TRBV6-3 to TRBJ2-3; the D is unclear. Trimming took 0 bases from V and 5 from J, leaving 6 bases between them. The length of the CDR3 is 13 residues. Germline CDR1 is MNHEY and CDR2 is SVGEGT. The CDR3 sequence is CASSYSLGDTQYF. The CDR3 bases are TGTGCCAGCAGTTACTCGCTCGGAGATACGCAGTATTTT.

V is TRBV19 and J is TRBJ1-6; D gene ambiguous. The CDR3 spans 15 residues. CDR1 and CDR2 from the germline V gene are LNHDA and SQIVND (reference sequence). V lost 7 bases and J 0 bases, leaving 10 bases between the germline ends. CDR3 protein: CASIRSASYNSPLHF. DNA of the CDR3: TGTGCCAGTATAAGGAGCGCCTCCTATAATTCACCCCTCCACTTT. The full variable domain, with the rest looked up from reference TRBV19 and TRBJ1-6, is DGGITQSPKYLFRKEGQNVTLSCEQNLNHDAMYWYRQDPGQGLRLIYYSQIVNDFQKGDIAEGYSVSREKKESFPLTVTSAQKNPTAFYLCASIRSASYNSPLHFGNGTRLTVT.

The chain recombines TRBV28 with TRBJ1-5; maybe TRBD1 (5 bases). With 1 base removed from V and 6 bases from J, the gap between germline ends came to 16 bases. The CDR3 is 16 amino acids. CDR1 is MDHEN and CDR2 is SYDVKM in the germline V gene. The CDR3 nucleotides are TGTGCCAGCAGTTTATTCGGGGGGGAAGGTCGTCAGCCCCAGCATTTT. This sequence encodes CASSLFGGEGRQPQHF.

The chain links TRBV3-1 (or the pseudogene TRBV3-2) to TRBJ2-7; the match to TRBD2 covers 9 bases. Germline CDR1 is LGHDT and CDR2 is YNNKEL (reference sequence). V lost 4 bases to trimming and J lost 7 bases; unmatched junction nucleotides: 17. The CDR3 runs 17 residues. DNA for the CDR3: TGTGCCAGCAGCCGCTCGGGCTTGTGGCGGGGGGGGAGTGAGCAGTACTTC. Its protein product is CASSRSGLWRGGSEQYF.

The chain has TRBV30 and TRBJ2-7; no firm D call. This CDR3 contains 12 residues. V was clipped by 3 bases and J by 2 bases, with 8 bases between them. Germline assignment: CDR1 GTSNPN and CDR2 SVGIG (reference sequence). The DNA for the CDR3 is TGTGCCTGGAGCCCAAACACCTACGAGCAGTACTTC. Protein sequence: CAWSPNTYEQYF.

The chain combines TRBV19 with TRBJ1-2; no definite D call. The germline CDR1 and CDR2 sequences are LNHDA and SQIVND (reference sequence). V dropped 6 bases and J dropped 0 bases, with 14 bases sitting between them. The CDR3 loop spans 15 amino acids. The CDR3 DNA is TGTGCCAGTAGCCCCGTGGGAGATGCTAACTATGGCTACACCTTC. Protein product: CASSPVGDANYGYTF.

V usage is TRBV6-5 and J usage is TRBJ2-5; TRBD2 is a possible D gene (6 bases). The CDR3 has 14 residues. With 2 bases removed from V and 5 bases from J, the gap between germline ends came to 12 bases. Germline V lookup: CDR1 MNHEY, CDR2 SVGAGI. CDR3 loop: CASSYVGGDETQYF. CDR3 bases: TGTGCCAGCAGTTACGTCGGGGGTGACGAGACCCAGTACTTC.

The CDR3 here is CASSVGTGVAEAFF. CDR3 coding DNA: TGTGCCAGCAGCGTGGGGACAGGGGTGGCTGAAGCTTTCTTT. This chain uses TRBV9 with TRBJ1-1; 10 nucleotides agree with TRBD1. V was pared by 2 bases and J by 6 bases, with 4 bases of the junction left unmatched. Germline CDR1 reads SGDLS; CDR2 reads YYNGEE. This CDR3 comprises 14 residues.

This rearrangement joins TRBV7-2 to TRBJ2-1; maybe TRBD1 (5 bases). Germline lookup yields CDR1 SGHTA and CDR2 FQGNSA. The CDR3 covers 13 residues. V shed 1 base and J shed 15 bases, with 16 bases lying between them. This chain's CDR3 is CASSLVDFTQAFF. For the CDR3, the DNA is TGTGCCAGCAGCTTAGTCGACTTCACACAGGCGTTCTTC. The full variable domain, completed using reference TRBV7-2 and TRBJ2-1, is GAGVSQSPSNKVTEKGKDVELRCDPISGHTALYWYRQSLGQGLEFLIYFQGNSAPDKSGLPSDRFSAERTGGSVSTLTIQRTQQEDSAVYLCASSLVDFTQAFFGPGTRLTVL.

In this sample, this clone turned up once. The chain combines TRBV27 with TRBJ1-2; D not certain. The CDR3 is 12 amino acids. Germline assignment: CDR1 MNHEY and CDR2 SMNVEV (reference sequence). The V gene lost 5 bases and the J gene lost 5 bases, with 9 bases spanning the gap. The CDR3 bases are TGTGCCAGCAGTACAGACGGATATGGCTACACCTTC. This translates into CASSTDGYGYTF.

V and J are TRBV9 and TRBJ2-3; D possibly corresponds to TRBD2 (5 bases). V shed 6 bases and J shed 2 bases, with 16 bases lying between them. The length of the CDR3 is 15 residues. Germline lookup yields CDR1 SGDLS and CDR2 YYNGEE. The CDR3: CASNTLGEYTDTQYF. For the CDR3, the DNA is TGTGCCAGCAACACCTTGGGAGAATACACAGATACGCAGTATTTT.

This sequence joins TRBV29-1 and TRBJ1-2; 9 bases are shared with TRBD1. V lost 5 bases and J lost 0; bases outside the gene matches: 1. The germline CDR1 and CDR2 sequences are SQVTM and ANQGSEA. The CDR3 is 13 residues long. The CDR3 sequence is CSVRTGANYGYTF. CDR3 DNA sequence: TGCAGCGTTAGGACAGGGGCTAACTATGGCTACACCTTC. Using reference TRBV29-1 and TRBJ1-2 for the parts outside the CDR3, the full variable domain is SAVISQKPSRDICQRGTSLTIQCQVDSQVTMMFWYRQQPGQSLTLIATANQGSEATYESGFVIDKFPISRPNLTFSTLTVSNMSPEDSSIYLCSVRTGANYGYTFGSGTRLTVV.

The gene calls are TRBV15 and TRBJ1-5, with D unclear. With 0 bases removed from V and 4 bases from J, the gap between germline ends came to 4 bases. Germline loops: CDR1 LNHNV, CDR2 YYDKDF (reference sequence). CDR3 size: 13 residues. CDR3: CATSRESNQPQHF. Here the CDR3 DNA reads TGTGCCACCAGCAGAGAGTCGAATCAGCCCCAGCATTTT.

This chain connects TRBV10-3 to TRBJ2-7; 8 nucleotides line up with TRBD1. This CDR3 has 16 residues. Looked up from germline, CDR1 is ENHRY and CDR2 is SYGVKD. Unmatched junction bases numbered 17, after V lost 7 bases and J lost 6 bases. The chain's CDR3 is CAITTSNGTGTGEQYF. The DNA of the CDR3 is TGTGCCATCACCACATCCAACGGGACAGGAACGGGCGAGCAGTACTTC.

The V and J genes are TRBV14 and TRBJ1-3; no clear D. V was clipped by 0 bases and J by 0 bases, with 6 bases between them. CDR1 is SGHDN, CDR2 FVKESK, per germline. The CDR3 covers 15 residues. Written as DNA, the CDR3 is TGTGCCAGCAGCCAAGATTGGGCCTCTGGAAACACCATATATTTT. Its translation: CASSQDWASGNTIYF.

This sequence joins TRBV7-9 and TRBJ2-3, with D maybe TRBD1 (6 bases). The CDR3 has 16 residues. Germline V CDR1 and CDR2: SEHNR, FQNEAQ (reference sequence). V lost 5 bases and J lost 1, with 16 bases in between. This chain's CDR3 is CASSARTVWGTDTQYF. The CDR3 nucleotides are TGTGCCAGCAGCGCGAGGACAGTCTGGGGCACAGATACGCAGTATTTT.

This clone has a single count. J is TRBJ1-2 and V is TRBV28; 9 bases fit TRBD1. The CDR3 totals 15 residues. V lost 2 bases and J lost 1; bases outside the gene matches: 2. Germline CDR1 and CDR2: MDHEN and SYDVKM. CDR3 region: CASSLNRGLNYGYTF. DNA for the CDR3: TGTGCCAGCAGTTTAAACAGGGGGCTTAACTATGGCTACACCTTC.